These 15 T cell receptor beta chains share one sample of origin, sequenced in a study of blood T cell repertoires in COVID-19. TCRdb keeps only in-frame clones here, not all; method: immunoSEQ multiplex PCR. The top ten clones hold around 2.9% of a sample with about 360,000 clones, 85% to 90% of them seen once. Sequenced sample: peripheral blood. The receptors originated from a human donor in a cohort sampled during active COVID-19.

J is TRBJ2-1 and V is TRBV6-2 or TRBV6-3; no firm D call. Trimming removed 5 bases from V and 4 bases from J, with 15 bases in between. CDR3 size: 15 residues. CDR1 is MNHEY and CDR2 is SVGEGT in the germline V gene. This chain's CDR3 is CASSALTVRYNEQFF. Here the CDR3 DNA reads TGTGCCAGCAGTGCCCTCACGGTGAGGTACAATGAGCAGTTCTTC.

This clone was recorded once. The junction does not match germline at one end; this may be a read error. V is TRBV7-7 and J is TRBJ2-7; 9 bases match TRBD1. Germline V CDR1 and CDR2: SSHAT, FNYEAQ (reference sequence). The CDR3 covers 17 residues. The CDR3 bases are TGTGCTAGCAGCTTAGGGAGGTCCGGGACAGGGTCCTACGAGCAGTACTTC. Translation gives CASSLGRSGTGSYEQYF.

The CDR3 DNA sequence: TGTGCCAGCACAAGCCTTTCGAGGGGAGGGAGCGAGCAGTTCTTC. Translating it yields CASTSLSRGGSEQFF. This sequence joins TRBV6-5 and TRBJ2-1, with 7 positions matching TRBD2. From germline, CDR1 is MNHEY and CDR2 SVGAGI. The ends lost 7 bases at V and 10 bases at J; junction bases unmatched: 16. The CDR3 length is 15 residues.

The V and J genes are TRBV14 and TRBJ2-3, with D hard to call. Trimming pared 4 bases from V and 4 bases from J, leaving 6 bases between. From germline, CDR1 is SGHDN and CDR2 FVKESK. The CDR3 length is 12 residues. CDR3 coding DNA: TGTGCCAGCAGCCCGTTCCCAGATACGCAGTATTTT. Translation: CASSPFPDTQYF.

This chain joins TRBV11-3 and TRBJ2-2, with a possible D match to TRBD2 (5 bases). Germline V gene sequence: CDR1 SGHNT, CDR2 YENEEA. V lost 1 base, J lost 3 bases, and 9 bases lay in between. The CDR3 runs 15 residues. In nucleotides, the CDR3 is TGTGCCAGCAGCTTAGCGGCGGGCTACACCGGGGAGCTGTTTTTT. It specifies CASSLAAGYTGELFF.

The V and J genes are TRBV5-8 and TRBJ2-7, with D possibly being TRBD2 (5 bases). CDR1 and CDR2 (germline): SGHTS, YDEGEE. Trimming took off 4 bases at V and 1 base at J, with 12 bases between the two ends. This CDR3 spans 14 amino acids. The CDR3 loop reads CASSQRARSYEQYF. The CDR3 nucleotides read TGTGCCAGCAGCCAGAGGGCCAGGTCCTACGAGCAGTACTTC.

The rearrangement joins TRBV6-6 to TRBJ1-3, with 7 nucleotides matching TRBD1. Germline assignment: CDR1 MNHNY and CDR2 SVGAGI (reference sequence). The trim removed 6 bases at V and 3 bases at J, leaving 5 bases unmatched. The CDR3 sequence is 14 residues long. Here the CDR3 reads CASRTGLGGNTIYF. The CDR3 DNA is TGTGCCAGCAGGACAGGGCTGGGTGGAAACACCATATATTTT.

The V gene is TRBV3-1 (or the pseudogene TRBV3-2), the J gene TRBJ1-5; no firm D call. Germline V gene lookup returns CDR1 LGHDT and CDR2 YNNKEL (reference sequence). Deletions cut 4 bases from V and 4 bases from J, with 8 bases between. The CDR3 runs 13 residues. The CDR3 region is CASSLDLNQPQHF. The CDR3 nucleotides read TGTGCCAGCAGCCTCGACTTAAATCAGCCCCAGCATTTT.

Here the CDR3 DNA reads TGTGCCAGCAGTGAATTTCGCGGGAAACTGTTTTTT. Its translation is CASSEFRGKLFF. V usage is TRBV2 and J usage is TRBJ1-4; no clear D gene. V was clipped by 2 bases and J by 11 bases, with 9 bases between them. CDR1 SNHLY and CDR2 FYNNEI come from the germline V gene. The CDR3 is 12 residues long.

The V call is TRBV7-3, the J call TRBJ2-1; 9 bases map to TRBD2. Trimming cost V 5 bases and J 0 bases; bases outside gene matches: 5. The CDR3 is 16 residues long. Germline CDR1 and CDR2: SGHTA and FQGTGA. CDR3 sequence: CASSRSGRNSYNEQFF. In DNA, the CDR3 is TGTGCCAGCAGCCGAAGCGGGAGGAACTCCTACAATGAGCAGTTCTTC.

This clone has only one observation. The chain has TRBV4-1 and TRBJ1-3; D gene uncertain. The CDR3 sequence is 16 residues long. V gave up 1 base and J gave up 0 bases, with 10 bases separating them. Germline V lookup: CDR1 MGHRA, CDR2 YSYEKL. CDR3 sequence reads: CASSQGRAASGNTIYF. The CDR3 bases are TGCGCCAGCAGCCAAGGGCGTGCGGCCTCTGGAAACACCATATATTTT.

The chain joins TRBV2 to TRBJ1-1, with unresolved D. V was clipped by 7 bases and J by 3 bases, with 3 bases between them. CDR3 length: 10 residues. CDR1 SNHLY and CDR2 FYNNEI come from the germline V gene. The CDR3 region has the DNA TGTGCCAGCATCGACACTGAAGCTTTCTTT. This codes for CASIDTEAFF.

The chain joins TRBV6-5 to TRBJ2-2, with 7 nucleotides matching TRBD1. The germline V gene has CDR1 MNHEY and CDR2 SVGAGI. V trimming: 1 base; J trimming: 4 bases; junction bases outside the gene matches: 6. The CDR3 loop spans 16 amino acids. The CDR3 bases are TGTGCCAGCAGTTACTTCGGGACAGTAGTCACCGGGGAGCTGTTTTTT. Its translation is CASSYFGTVVTGELFF.

The chain carries TRBV5-1 and TRBJ2-7, with a possible D match to TRBD1 (7 bases). The CDR3 is made up of 14 amino acids. The V gene lost 3 bases and the J gene lost 7 bases, with 17 bases spanning the gap. CDR1 and CDR2 (germline): SGHRS, YFSETQ. The CDR3 loop is CASSSQDRAGEQYF. The CDR3 bases are TGCGCCAGCAGCTCTCAAGACAGGGCGGGGGAGCAGTACTTC.

The chain couples TRBV9 to TRBJ2-3, with 7 positions matching TRBD2. With 0 bases clipped from V and 6 bases from J, the junction kept 4 bases outside the gene matches. CDR1 is SGDLS, CDR2 YYNGEE, per germline. The CDR3 is 14 amino acids. The CDR3, as DNA: TGTGCCAGCAGCGTAGATGGACTAGATGATACGCAGTATTTT. This gives the protein CASSVDGLDDTQYF.